This paragraph covers one T cell receptor (beta chain) sequence. A much larger clonotype is one base distant, so this may be a read error. With a J-beta primer mix and a sample-barcoded 5' primer, a second PCR ran roughly 7 to 11 cycles. One entry per CDR3 protein results from TCRdb running MiXCR on the 5' RACE reads. The sample includes under 2,000,000 distinct CDR3 sequences, roughly 52% of them seen just once. Each sample yielded at least 6 million isolated PBMCs. This entry comes from a study of blood T cells in healthy people across ages. This CDR3 comprises 12 residues. Looked up from germline, CDR1 is SQVTM and CDR2 is ANQGSEA.

The receptor was derived from a woman aged 40 to 50 in good health. V gene TRBV29-1 combines with J gene TRBJ2-7; tentatively, D is TRBD1 or TRBD2 (5 bases each). The sample comprised blood. This chain's CDR3 is CSIEGVGDEQYF. In DNA form, the CDR3 reads TGCAGCATTGAGGGTGTAGGGGACGAGCAGTACTTC.